These T cell receptor beta chains were read from a single sample in a study of OX40 agonist ivuxolimab in advanced cancers. Data came from immunoSEQ multiplex PCR; TCRdb stores just in-frame clones and leaves some out. The data contain tens of thousands of clones, 89% of them seen just once; the ten biggest clones take up under 4.5%. The sequencing used CD4+ or CD8+ T cells sorted from blood, collected in a trial of the OX40 agonist ivuxolimab. These TCRs come from an adult with an advanced solid tumor such as melanoma, head and neck, liver or kidney cancer. The CDR3 runs from the conserved cysteine through the conserved F or W. Some rows have no size entry. The others give once, few or many, or a class for an expanded clone.

CDR3 length: 14; J gene: TRBJ1-2; V gene: TRBV28; clone size: .; CDR3 protein: CASSLRGQNYGYTF
CDR3 length: 13; J gene: TRBJ1-5; V gene: TRBV25-1; clone size: .; CDR3 protein: CATGQGSGQPQHF
CDR3 length: 14; J gene: TRBJ2-7; V gene: TRBV4-3; clone size: .; CDR3 protein: CASSPGQGAHEQYF
CDR3 length: 15; J gene: TRBJ2-2; V gene: TRBV5-1; clone size: .; CDR3 protein: CASSLIASGSGELFF
CDR3 length: 15; J gene: TRBJ2-1; V gene: TRBV28; clone size: few; CDR3 protein: CASSPSRGIYNEQFF
CDR3 length: 14; J gene: TRBJ2-7; V gene: TRBV27; clone size: .; CDR3 protein: CASSALTGVHEQYF
CDR3 length: 16; J gene: TRBJ2-1; V gene: TRBV7-3; clone size: .; CDR3 protein: CASSSTPGGRGDEQFF
CDR3 length: 16; J gene: TRBJ2-1; V gene: TRBV7-7; clone size: .; CDR3 protein: CASSLLAGASYNEQFF
CDR3 length: 12; J gene: TRBJ1-4; V gene: TRBV7-3; clone size: .; CDR3 protein: CASSFVFGKLFF
CDR3 length: 13; J gene: TRBJ2-4; V gene: TRBV27; clone size: .; CDR3 protein: CPFLEGAENIQYF
CDR3 length: 16; J gene: TRBJ1-5; V gene: TRBV6-5; clone size: .; CDR3 protein: CASSYGGGNSNQPQHF
CDR3 length: 15; J gene: TRBJ1-4; V gene: TRBV6-5; clone size: .; CDR3 protein: CASRVFANQGEKLFF